This T cell receptor (beta chain) was recorded in a study of blood T cell repertoires in COVID-19. Background on the study: COVID-19 samples from acute and convalescent phases originated in the United States, Italy and Spain. T cells, B-cell-depleted T cells, or PBMCs provided the cDNA or gDNA that served as material.

The germline CDR1 and CDR2 sequences are MNHEY and SVGAGI. Losses at the gene ends were 5 bases for V and 3 bases for J; bases not matched to a gene: 7. This CDR3 contains 15 residues. Source study methods: Reference gene primers were amplified, and this amplification served to estimate nucleated cell counts. Sequencing used immunoSEQ multiplex PCR; TCRdb keeps in-frame clones, though not all of them. That table is the source of V, J and clone size, and D and trimming were worked out from the DNA. The repertoire has over 100,000 clones, 85% of them found once; the top ten carry 9.5% to 13%. The chain joins TRBV6-5 to TRBJ1-5, with 7 bases identical to TRBD1. The receptor's source is a man older than 75 with acute or convalescent COVID-19. What was sequenced was peripheral blood. The CDR3 DNA sequence: TGTGCCAGCAGTCAGAAGGGGGCCTCCAATCAGCCCCAGCATTTT. Translating gives CASSQKGASNQPQHF.